The rows below give T cell receptor beta chains drawn from one sample of a study of blood T cell repertoires in COVID-19. Only in-frame clones appear in the TCRdb table, and some are missing; sequencing was by immunoSEQ multiplex PCR. The sample includes approximately 140,000 clones, around 80% of them seen just once. Sample: peripheral blood. The receptors here all came from a man in his fifties or sixties with acute or convalescent COVID-19. CDR3s include the opening cysteine and the closing phenylalanine or tryptophan. Fields, in order: D gene, V gene, CDR3 length, clone size, J gene, CDR3 DNA, CDR3 protein. The D gene is left open where the match is weak. Expanded clones are given a class, and other clones once, few, many or no size at all.

.,TRBV27,14,.,TRBJ2-7,TGTGCCAGCAGTTTCCAGGGACTTCACTACGAGCAGTACTTC,CASSFQGLHYEQYF
TRBD1,TRBV5-1,14,.,TRBJ1-2,TGCGCCAGCAGCTTATTACAGGGGGCTCACGGCTACACCTTC,CASSLLQGAHGYTF
TRBD1,TRBV30,13,.,TRBJ1-5,TGTGCCTGGACGAGGGGGCCCAATCAGCCCCAGCATTTT,CAWTRGPNQPQHF
.,TRBV20-1,16,.,TRBJ1-4,TGCAGTGCTAGTATTTTGGGTACGAGGACTAATGAAAAACTGTTTTTT,CSASILGTRTNEKLFF
TRBD2,TRBV10-3,15,.,TRBJ2-2,TGTGCCATCAGTTCCGGGACTACGAACACCGGGGAGCTGTTTTTT,CAISSGTTNTGELFF
TRBD1,TRBV6-5,15,.,TRBJ1-5,TGTGCCTGTCGGGGGACAGGGGATAAAGACCAGCCCCAGCATTTT,CACRGTGDKDQPQHF
.,TRBV7-3,17,.,TRBJ2-2,TGTGCCAGCAGCTTAATCGCGGGGACGGGGTCGGACGGGGAGCTGTTTTTT,CASSLIAGTGSDGELFF
TRBD2,TRBV20-1,15,.,TRBJ2-5,TGCAGTGCAAGTCATAGCGGGGGGGTTCAAGAGACCCAGTACTTC,CSASHSGGVQETQYF
.,TRBV6-1,17,.,TRBJ1-3,TGTGCCAGCAGTGAAGCGCTTCCGGGACTATCTGGAAACACCATATATTTT,CASSEALPGLSGNTIYF
.,TRBV2,15,.,TRBJ2-3,TGTGCCAGCAGCCTCGCAGAACCTAGCACAGATACGCAGTATTTT,CASSLAEPSTDTQYF
.,TRBV3-1/TRBV3-2,13,.,TRBJ1-4,TGTGCCAGCAGCCAAATGAGAGGGGAAAAACTGTTTTTT,CASSQMRGEKLFF
.,TRBV2,14,once,TRBJ2-3,TGTGCCAGCAGTGATTCGGGTAGCACAGATACGCAGTATTTT,CASSDSGSTDTQYF
TRBD1,TRBV5-1,14,.,TRBJ2-1,TGCGCCAGCAGCTTGGGGGGACAGGGAAATGAGCAGTTCTTC,CASSLGGQGNEQFF
.,TRBV7-6,13,.,TRBJ2-5,TGTGCCAGCAGGCTTTCGGGAATAGAGACCCAGTACTTC,CASRLSGIETQYF
.,TRBV27,15,.,TRBJ1-1,TGTGCCAGCAGTCCCGTCGAATATGCGAGGACTGAAGCTTTCTTT,CASSPVEYARTEAFF
.,TRBV7-6,15,.,TRBJ1-6,TGTGCCAGCAGCTTAGCGCTCGGAGGCCGTTCACCCCTCCACTTT,CASSLALGGRSPLHF
.,TRBV9,13,.,TRBJ1-1,TGTGCCAGCAGCGTAGGGGAGGGGGCTGAAGCTTTCTTT,CASSVGEGAEAFF